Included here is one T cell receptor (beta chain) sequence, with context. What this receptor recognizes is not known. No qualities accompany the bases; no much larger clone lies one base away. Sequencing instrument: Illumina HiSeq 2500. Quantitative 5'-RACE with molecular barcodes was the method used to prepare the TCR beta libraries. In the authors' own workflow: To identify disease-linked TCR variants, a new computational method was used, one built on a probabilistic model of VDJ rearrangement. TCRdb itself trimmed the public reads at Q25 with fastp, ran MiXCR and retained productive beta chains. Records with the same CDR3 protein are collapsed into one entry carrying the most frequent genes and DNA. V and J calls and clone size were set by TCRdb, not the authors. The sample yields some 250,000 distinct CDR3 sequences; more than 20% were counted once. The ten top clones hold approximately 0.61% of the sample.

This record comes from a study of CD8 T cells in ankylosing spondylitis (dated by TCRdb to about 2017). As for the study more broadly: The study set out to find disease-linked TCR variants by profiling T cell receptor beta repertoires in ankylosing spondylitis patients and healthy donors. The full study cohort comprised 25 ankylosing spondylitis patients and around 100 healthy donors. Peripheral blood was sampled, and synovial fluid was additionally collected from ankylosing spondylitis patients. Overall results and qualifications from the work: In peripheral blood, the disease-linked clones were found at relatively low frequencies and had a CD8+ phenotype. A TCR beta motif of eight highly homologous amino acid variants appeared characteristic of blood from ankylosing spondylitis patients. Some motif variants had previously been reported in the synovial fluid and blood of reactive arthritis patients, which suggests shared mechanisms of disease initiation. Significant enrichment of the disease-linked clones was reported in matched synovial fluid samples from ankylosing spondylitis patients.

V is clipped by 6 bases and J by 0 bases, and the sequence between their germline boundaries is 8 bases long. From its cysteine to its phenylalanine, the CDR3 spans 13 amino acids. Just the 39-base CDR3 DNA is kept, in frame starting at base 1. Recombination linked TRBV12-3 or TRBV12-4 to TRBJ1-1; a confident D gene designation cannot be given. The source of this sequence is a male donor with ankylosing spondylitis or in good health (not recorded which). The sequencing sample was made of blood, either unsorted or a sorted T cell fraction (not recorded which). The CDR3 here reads CASSNRVNTEAFF. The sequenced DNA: TGTGCCAGCAGCAACCGGGTGAACACTGAAGCTTTCTTT.